This T cell receptor beta chain derives from a study of CD8+CD57+ T cells in acquired aplastic anemia. Investigators profiled TCR beta VDJ and CDR3 from genomic DNA template. MiXCR was run by TCRdb on the reads, yielding one entry per CDR3 protein. The top ten hold just under 60% of the sample, which has about 40,000 distinct CDR3 sequences, 60% to 70% seen once. Before being chosen for sequencing, patients had shown CD8+CD57+ cell expansion by flow cytometry. In this sample, this clonotype turned up once. Germline CDR1 is DFQATT and CDR2 is SNEGSKA (reference sequence). V lost 3 bases, J lost 4 bases, and 22 bases lay in between. The CDR3 is 16 residues long.

The sequenced material came from sorted CD4+, CD8+, or CD8+CD57+ T cells (not recorded which) from PBMCs. The receptor was isolated from a human donor with aplastic anemia. This rearrangement joins TRBV20-1 to TRBJ2-7; D remains ambiguous. In DNA, the CDR3 is TGCAGTGCTAGTCCCTCCGCGAATACCGGCTCTTACGAGCAGTACTTC. Its protein product is CSASPSANTGSYEQYF.